This T cell receptor (beta chain) stems from a study of blood T cell repertoires in COVID-19. This clone appeared once. Authors' methods: Amplification with reference gene primers provided the estimates of nucleated cell counts. The data were produced by immunoSEQ multiplex PCR, yet TCRdb's version contains in-frame clones alone and is incomplete. V, J and clone size were drawn from that table, and D and trimming were deduced from the DNA. The data show over 150,000 clones, roughly 86% seen once. The CDR3 contains 16 residues. CDR1 is LNHNV, CDR2 YYDKDF, per germline (reference sequence). Trimming took 1 base from V and 0 from J; bases not matched to a gene: 4.

This TCR derives from an older woman who had recovered from COVID-19. This sequence joins TRBV15 and TRBJ2-7; 9 nucleotides align to TRBD2. The sequenced sample consisted of peripheral blood. The CDR3 DNA sequence: TGTGCCACCAGCAGAGGATTTAGCGGGGGCTCCTACGAGCAGTACTTC. Residues: CATSRGFSGGSYEQYF.